Shown below are 12 T cell receptor beta chains from a single sample sequenced in a study of graft-versus-host responses after intestinal transplantation. Some clones are missing from TCRdb's copy, which holds only in-frame ones; the method was immunoSEQ multiplex PCR. This sample has 6,000 to 8,000 clones, with 24% found just once. Responders that carried the CFSE label, approximately 200,000 of them, were plated with approximately 200,000 irradiated, violet-dye-labeled stimulator cells. The specimen was alloreactive CD8+ T cells from a mixed lymphocyte reaction culture, collected before transplantation. Subset indicated: CFSE-low proliferating T cells sorted from approximately 6-day pre-transplant mixed lymphocyte reaction (GvH or HvG direction). The receptor source for this set is a human patient who was an organ donor for intestinal transplantation.

By share of the sample, this clone is medium-sized. CDR3 in DNA: TGTGCCAGCAGCTTGACTAGCGGGACCTACAATGAGCAGTTCTTC. It is translated as CASSLTSGTYNEQFF. This chain joins TRBV7-3 and TRBJ2-1; 11 nucleotides align to TRBD2. Germline V lookup: CDR1 SGHTA, CDR2 FQGTGA. V shed 3 bases, J shed 2 bases, and the junction held 0 bases outside the gene matches. There are 15 residues in the CDR3.

The genes are TRBV4-2 and TRBJ2-1, with 9 bases aligning to TRBD1. The germline gives CDR1 LGHNA, CDR2 YNFKEQ. With 4 bases clipped from V and 3 bases from J, the junction kept 4 bases outside the gene matches. This CDR3 is 15 amino acids long. Here the CDR3 reads CASSRTGAGYNEQFF. The CDR3 DNA sequence: TGTGCCAGCAGCCGGACAGGGGCAGGCTACAATGAGCAGTTCTTC.

This clone is deemed medium-sized (0.01 to 0.1%). The rearrangement joins TRBV11-3 to TRBJ2-2; 7 bases map to TRBD1. The CDR3 spans 15 residues. The V and J ends lost 5 bases and 0 bases, in that order; junction bases with no gene match: 3. CDR1 is SGHNT and CDR2 is YENEEA in the germline V gene. In DNA, the CDR3 is TGTGCCAGCAGCCCCGACAGGGCGAACACCGGGGAGCTGTTTTTT. This gives the protein CASSPDRANTGELFF.

This clone turned up a few times. This chain joins TRBV6-5 and TRBJ1-1; D is uncertain. The germline V gene has CDR1 MNHEY and CDR2 SVGAGI. V dropped 2 bases and J dropped 2 bases, with 6 bases sitting between them. The CDR3 has 13 amino acids. The CDR3 sequence: CASSYGINTEAFF. CDR3 nucleotide sequence: TGTGCCAGCAGTTACGGTATTAACACTGAAGCTTTCTTT.

This clone was observed a handful of times. This chain links TRBV6-5 with TRBJ2-7; D uncertain. The CDR3 runs 12 residues. V lost 4 bases to trimming and J lost 2 bases, with 6 bases between them. Germline CDR1 and CDR2: MNHEY and SVGAGI. The DNA for the CDR3 is TGTGCCAGCAGTTGGGCCCCCTACGAGCAGTACTTC. This encodes CASSWAPYEQYF.

The CDR3 sequence is CSAEDSYGYTF. CDR3 bases: TGCAGCGCCGAGGACAGCTATGGCTACACCTTC. The chain carries TRBV29-1 and TRBJ1-2; D is perhaps TRBD1 (6 bases). Trimming shortened V by 7 bases and J by 4 bases, and 10 bases separated the two germline ends. The germline V gene has CDR1 SQVTM and CDR2 ANQGSEA. The CDR3 extends over 11 amino acids.

The chain carries TRBV10-3 and TRBJ2-7; a possible D gene is TRBD1 (5 bases). V lost 6 bases and J 3 bases, leaving 12 bases between the germline ends. CDR3 size: 13 residues. The germline gives CDR1 ENHRY, CDR2 SYGVKD. The CDR3 region is CAIRDIQSYEQYF. The CDR3 bases are TGTGCCATCAGGGACATTCAGAGCTACGAGCAGTACTTC.

This clone rates as large. V is TRBV2 and J is TRBJ2-7, with D unclear. The CDR3 runs 11 residues. The V end lost 5 bases, the J end lost 0 bases, and 2 bases lay between the germline ends. CDR1 and CDR2 (germline): SNHLY, FYNNEI. CDR3 loop: CASSSSYEQYF. The CDR3 nucleotides are TGTGCCAGCAGTTCCTCCTACGAGCAGTACTTC.

This clone is large in the sample. This chain connects TRBV5-4 to TRBJ2-7; TRBD2 matches at 9 bases. The V segment lost 4 bases and the J segment 5 bases; nucleotides outside the gene matches: 10. The CDR3 is 15 residues long. Germline CDR1 reads SGHNT; CDR2 reads YYREEE (reference sequence). CDR3 sequence reads: CASSPEAGGPDEQYF. DNA of the CDR3: TGTGCCAGCAGCCCAGAGGCGGGAGGGCCGGACGAGCAGTACTTC. The whole variable domain, remainder taken from reference TRBV5-4 and TRBJ2-7, is ETGVTQSPTHLIKTRGQQVTLRCSSQSGHNTVSWYQQALGQGPQFIFQYYREEENGRGNFPPRFSGLQFPNYSSELNVNALELDDSALYLCASSPEAGGPDEQYFGPGTRLTVT.

The chain recombines TRBV7-6 with TRBJ2-5, with unresolved D. This CDR3 is 12 amino acids long. Trimming cost V 1 base and J 4 bases, with 4 bases left between them. Germline V lookup: CDR1 SGHVS, CDR2 FNYEAQ. The CDR3 coding sequence is TGTGCCAGCAGCTTAGTCCGAGAGACCCAGTACTTC. This translates into CASSLVRETQYF.

As to this clone: Germline and junction disagree at one end, which may indicate a read error. The chain is built from TRBV10-3 and TRBJ2-5; 13 nucleotides align to TRBD2. The CDR3 is 17 residues long. Per germline, CDR1 ENHRY and CDR2 SYGVKD. Written as DNA, the CDR3 is TGTGCCAGCAGTTTAGGACTAGCGGGAGAGTTGTTGGAGACCCAGTACTTC. Protein product: CASSLGLAGELLETQYF.

The table lists this clone with a few counts. The rearrangement links TRBV11-2 to TRBJ2-7; D possibly corresponds to TRBD2 (5 bases). The CDR3 has 12 amino acids. The ends were cut back, 4 bases at V and 3 bases at J, with 7 bases in the middle. In germline, CDR1 is SGHAT, CDR2 FQNNGV. The DNA for the CDR3 is TGTGCCAGCAGCTCCCGGGACTACGAGCAGTACTTC. As protein: CASSSRDYEQYF.